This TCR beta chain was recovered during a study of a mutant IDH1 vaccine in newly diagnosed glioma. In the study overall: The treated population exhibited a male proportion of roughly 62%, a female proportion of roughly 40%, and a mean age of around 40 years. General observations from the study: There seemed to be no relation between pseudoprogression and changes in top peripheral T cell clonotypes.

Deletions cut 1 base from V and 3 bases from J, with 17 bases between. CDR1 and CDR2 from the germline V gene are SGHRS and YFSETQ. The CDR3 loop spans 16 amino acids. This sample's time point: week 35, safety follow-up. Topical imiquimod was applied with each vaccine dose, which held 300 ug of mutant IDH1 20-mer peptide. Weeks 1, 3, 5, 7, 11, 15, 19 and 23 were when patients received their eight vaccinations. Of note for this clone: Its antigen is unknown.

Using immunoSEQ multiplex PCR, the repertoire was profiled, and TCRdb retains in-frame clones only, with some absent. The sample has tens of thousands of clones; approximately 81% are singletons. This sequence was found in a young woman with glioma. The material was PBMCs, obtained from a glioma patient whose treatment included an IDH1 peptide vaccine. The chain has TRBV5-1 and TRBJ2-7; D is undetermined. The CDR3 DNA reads TGCGCCAGCAGCTTGACTACTTCGGCAGGTGGCTACGAGCAGTACTTC. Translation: CASSLTTSAGGYEQYF. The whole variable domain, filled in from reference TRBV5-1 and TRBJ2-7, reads KAGVTQTPRYLIKTRGQQVTLSCSPISGHRSVSWYQQTPGQGLQFLFEYFSETQRNKGNFPGRFSGRQFSNSRSEMNVSTLELGDSALYLCASSLTTSAGGYEQYFGPGTRLTVT.